This T cell receptor beta chain was identified during a study of blood T cell repertoires in COVID-19. Germline V CDR1 and CDR2: LGHDT, YNNKEL (reference sequence). The length of the CDR3 is 15 residues. Trimming at V came to 6 bases and at J to 2 bases, leaving 10 bases not matched to a gene. This clone appeared a few times. Authors' methods: Amplification with reference gene primers provided the estimates of nucleated cell counts. The method was immunoSEQ multiplex PCR; TCRdb's version includes in-frame clones alone and lacks a portion of them. V and J calls and clone size follow that table, whereas D and trimming were derived from the DNA. Among 250,000 or so clones listed, around 83% were seen once.

The TCR sequence derives from a man aged 30 to 45 who had recovered from COVID-19. This chain links TRBV3-1 (or the pseudogene TRBV3-2) with TRBJ2-7, with TRBD1 matching over 7 bases. Specimen: peripheral blood. CDR3 DNA: TGTGCCAGCAGTCCCCGGAACAGGGGAGCCTACGAGCAGTACTTC. Protein sequence: CASSPRNRGAYEQYF.